This TCR beta chain came from a study of OX40 agonist ivuxolimab in advanced cancers. General observations from the study: CD4+ and CD8+ blood T cells expanded clonally by week 6 at 0.1 to 3.0 mg/kg.

Some clones are missing from TCRdb's copy, which holds only in-frame ones; the method was immunoSEQ multiplex PCR. The sample includes 75,000 to 90,000 clones, 80% to 95% seen only once; the top ten take under 0.7%. Worth noting for this clone: What it recognizes is unknown.

The source of this sequence is an adult with an advanced solid tumor such as melanoma, head and neck, liver or kidney cancer. The sample was CD4+ or CD8+ T cells sorted from blood, taken in a trial of the OX40 agonist ivuxolimab.

The CDR3 sequence: CASNLGGWTDTQYF. Here the CDR3 DNA reads TGCGCCAGCAACCTGGGGGGGTGGACAGATACGCAGTATTTT. The chain has TRBV5-1 and TRBJ2-3; TRBD2 agrees at 7 bases. Per germline, CDR1 SGHRS and CDR2 YFSETQ. The V and J ends lost 6 bases and 3 bases, in that order; junction bases with no gene match: 7. The CDR3 contains 14 residues.